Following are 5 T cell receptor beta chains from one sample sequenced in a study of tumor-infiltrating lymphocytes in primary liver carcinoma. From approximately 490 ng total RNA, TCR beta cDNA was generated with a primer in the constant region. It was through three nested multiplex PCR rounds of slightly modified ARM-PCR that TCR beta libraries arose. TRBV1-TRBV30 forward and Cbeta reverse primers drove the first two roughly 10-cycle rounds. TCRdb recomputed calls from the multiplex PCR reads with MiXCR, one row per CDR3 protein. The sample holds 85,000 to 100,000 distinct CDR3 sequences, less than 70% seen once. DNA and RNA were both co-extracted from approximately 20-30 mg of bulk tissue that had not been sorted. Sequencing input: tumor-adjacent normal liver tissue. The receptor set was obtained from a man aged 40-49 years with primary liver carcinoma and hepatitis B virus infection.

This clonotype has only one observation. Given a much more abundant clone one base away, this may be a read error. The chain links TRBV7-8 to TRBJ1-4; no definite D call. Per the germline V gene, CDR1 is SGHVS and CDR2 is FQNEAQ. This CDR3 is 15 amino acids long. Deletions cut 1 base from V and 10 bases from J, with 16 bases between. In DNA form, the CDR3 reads TGTGCCAGCAGCTTAGAGTACGGAGGTTCAGGAAAACTGTTTTTT. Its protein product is CASSLEYGGSGKLFF.

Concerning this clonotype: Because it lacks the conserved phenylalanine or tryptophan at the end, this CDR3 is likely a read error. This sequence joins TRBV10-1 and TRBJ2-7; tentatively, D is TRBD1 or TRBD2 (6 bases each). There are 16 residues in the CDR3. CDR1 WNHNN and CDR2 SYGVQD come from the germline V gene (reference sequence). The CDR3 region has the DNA TGTGCCTCGCATGAAGTCAGGGGCGGAGGGAACTACGAGCAGTACTTA. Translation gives CASHEVRGGGNYEQYL.

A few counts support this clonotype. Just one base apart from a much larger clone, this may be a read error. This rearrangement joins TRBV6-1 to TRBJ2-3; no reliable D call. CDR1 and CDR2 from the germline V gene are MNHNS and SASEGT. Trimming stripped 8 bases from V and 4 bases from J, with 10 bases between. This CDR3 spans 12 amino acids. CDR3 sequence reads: CASGVLADTQYF. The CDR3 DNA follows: TGTGCCAGCGGCGTTCTTGCAGATACGCAGTATTTT.

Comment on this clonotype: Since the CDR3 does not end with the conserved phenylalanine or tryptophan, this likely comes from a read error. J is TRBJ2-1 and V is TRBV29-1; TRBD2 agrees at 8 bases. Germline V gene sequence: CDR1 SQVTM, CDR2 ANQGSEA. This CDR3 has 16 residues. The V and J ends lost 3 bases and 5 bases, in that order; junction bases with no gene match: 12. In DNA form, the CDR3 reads TGCAGCGTTGAGACTTCGGGACTAGTGGGAAACAATGAGCAGTTCCTC. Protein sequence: CSVETSGLVGNNEQFL.

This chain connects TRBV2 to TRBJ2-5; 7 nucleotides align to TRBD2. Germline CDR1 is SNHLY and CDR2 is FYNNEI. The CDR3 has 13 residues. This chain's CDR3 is CTAETSNQETQYF. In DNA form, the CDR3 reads TGTACCGCGGAGACTAGCAACCAAGAGACCCAGTACTTC.